This TCR beta chain was sequenced during a study of T cell responses to AZD1222 COVID-19 vaccine. TCRdb's table, derived via immunoSEQ multiplex PCR, lists solely in-frame clones and lacks some. The sample has around 100,000 clones; 87% are singletons. Germline V gene data show CDR1 as SGHRS and CDR2 as YFSETQ. Trimming stripped 1 base from V and 4 bases from J, with 11 bases between. This CDR3 has 14 amino acids. J is TRBJ2-5 and V is TRBV5-1; the D is unclear. This specimen was peripheral blood, taken 28 days after the second AZD1222 dose. This TCR was sampled from an adult who received the AZD1222 COVID-19 vaccine. This CDR3 reads CASSLIGQGETQYF. For the CDR3, the DNA is TGCGCCAGCAGCTTGATCGGCCAAGGAGAGACCCAGTACTTC.